Shown below are 26 T cell receptor beta chains from a single sample sequenced in a study of identical twins. MiXCR was run by TCRdb on the 5' RACE reads, yielding one entry per CDR3 protein. The sample has more than 650,000 distinct CDR3 sequences; roughly 6% are singletons. The sample comprised naive T cells sorted from blood. The receptors come from a man in his late teens or twenties in good health.

In this sample, this clonotype turned up many times. The CDR3 here is CASSLAGGQNYGYTF. CDR3 DNA: TGTGCCAGCAGCTTAGCGGGGGGACAGAACTATGGCTACACCTTC. The chain is built from TRBV7-2 and TRBJ1-2; 7 positions agree with TRBD1. Germline V gene lookup returns CDR1 SGHTA and CDR2 FQGNSA. There are 15 residues in the CDR3. J lost 2 bases, V lost 0 bases, and 3 bases had no gene match.

The sample holds many counts of this clonotype. The chain couples TRBV12-3 or TRBV12-4 to TRBJ2-1; 7 bases are shared with TRBD1. Trimming removed 3 bases from V and 12 bases from J; junction bases left unmatched: 11. The CDR3 runs to 14 residues. CDR3 protein: CASSLRTGVGGQFF. The CDR3 bases are TGTGCCAGCAGTTTGAGGACAGGTGTTGGTGGGCAGTTCTTC.

This clonotype has a count of ten or more. This chain uses TRBV4-3 with TRBJ2-2; TRBD2 is a possible D gene (6 bases). Germline assignment: CDR1 LGHNA and CDR2 YSLEER. The V end was cut by 4 bases, the J end by 4 bases, with 7 bases between. The length of the CDR3 is 13 residues. This chain's CDR3 is CASSRGVTGELFF. CDR3 DNA sequence: TGCGCCAGCAGCCGGGGGGTCACCGGGGAGCTGTTTTTT.

This clonotype came up a few times. This chain uses TRBV7-9 with TRBJ1-5; D not certain. Germline CDR1 is SEHNR and CDR2 is FQNEAQ (reference sequence). The length of the CDR3 is 13 residues. Trimming took 5 bases from V and 8 from J, leaving 13 bases between them. The CDR3 sequence: CASSIRLGEPQHF. The CDR3 nucleotides read TGTGCCAGCAGCATCCGACTTGGGGAGCCCCAGCATTTT.

Ten or more counts support this clonotype. The CDR3 loop is CASSPPGQRNSPLHF. CDR3 nucleotides: TGTGCCAGCAGCCCCCCGGGACAGCGAAATTCACCCCTCCACTTT. The V gene is TRBV7-9, the J gene TRBJ1-6; 7 positions match TRBD1. The CDR3 extends over 15 amino acids. J gave up 7 bases and V 5 bases, and 8 bases lay outside the gene matches. Germline CDR1 SEHNR, CDR2 FQNEAQ (reference sequence).

The chain's CDR3 is CSAQTGLAGKETQYF. The CDR3 region has the DNA TGCAGTGCTCAGACGGGGCTAGCGGGAAAAGAGACCCAGTACTTC. The chain links TRBV20-1 to TRBJ2-5; 9 bases fit TRBD2. Germline CDR1 reads DFQATT; CDR2 reads SNEGSKA (reference sequence). The CDR3 is 15 amino acids. The J segment lost 3 bases and the V segment lost 5 bases, leaving 10 bases of the junction unmatched.

This clonotype has at least ten counts. V and J are TRBV24-1 and TRBJ2-3, with D perhaps TRBD1 or TRBD2 (5 bases each). The CDR3 runs 14 residues. Germline V gene sequence: CDR1 KGHDR, CDR2 SFDVKD. Trimming removed 10 bases from V and 4 bases from J, with 17 bases in between. The CDR3 region is CATGPNLVADTQYF. The CDR3 coding sequence is TGTGCCACGGGACCCAACCTGGTCGCAGATACGCAGTATTTT.

This clonotype was seen at least ten times. The chain recombines TRBV5-1 with TRBJ2-7; D might be TRBD1 (6 bases). Germline values: CDR1 SGHRS, CDR2 YFSETQ. This CDR3 has 14 residues. With 1 base removed from V and 0 bases from J, the gap between germline ends came to 8 bases. CDR3 in amino acids: CASSLWDNSYEQYF. The CDR3 DNA is TGCGCCAGCAGCTTGTGGGACAACTCCTACGAGCAGTACTTC. The variable domain in full, with the rest retrieved from reference TRBV5-1 and TRBJ2-7, is KAGVTQTPRYLIKTRGQQVTLSCSPISGHRSVSWYQQTPGQGLQFLFEYFSETQRNKGNFPGRFSGRQFSNSRSEMNVSTLELGDSALYLCASSLWDNSYEQYFGPGTRLTVT.

This chain links TRBV9 with TRBJ2-2; TRBD1 matches at 9 bases. CDR1 is SGDLS and CDR2 is YYNGEE in the germline V gene. The CDR3 is made up of 15 amino acids. Losses at the gene ends were 0 bases for V and 6 bases for J; bases not matched to a gene: 3. The CDR3 DNA follows: TGTGCCAGCAGCGTAGTTGGGACAGGGCCCGGGGAGCTGTTTTTT. Protein: CASSVVGTGPGELFF.

This clonotype has more than one count but fewer than ten. The chain carries TRBV14 and TRBJ2-3; perhaps TRBD1 as D (6 bases). Trimming removed 4 bases from V and 1 base from J, with 24 bases in between. CDR1 and CDR2 (germline): SGHDN, FVKESK. The CDR3 consists of 19 residues. CDR3 region: CASSRQGPGPLIGTDTQYF. The CDR3 nucleotides read TGTGCCAGCAGCCGTCAGGGGCCGGGACCTCTCATCGGCACAGATACGCAGTATTTT.

This clonotype was picked up a small number of times. V gene TRBV20-1 combines with J gene TRBJ2-1; D not resolved. Trimming took 6 bases from V and 0 from J, leaving 9 bases between them. CDR3 size: 13 residues. Germline assignment: CDR1 DFQATT and CDR2 SNEGSKA (reference sequence). CDR3 region: CSATHSSYNEQFF. In DNA, the CDR3 is TGCAGTGCAACGCATAGCTCCTACAATGAGCAGTTCTTC.

This clonotype was recorded a few times. The rearrangement uses TRBV7-9 and TRBJ1-1; weak D call: TRBD1 (6 bases). Germline lookup yields CDR1 SEHNR and CDR2 FQNEAQ (reference sequence). The CDR3 sequence is 16 residues long. The V and J ends lost 5 bases and 1 base respectively, with 17 bases between them. Here the CDR3 reads CASSLRALTGNTEAFF. The CDR3 bases are TGTGCCAGCAGCCTGAGGGCCCTGACAGGGAACACTGAAGCTTTCTTT. Together with reference TRBV7-9 and TRBJ1-1, the CDR3 gives the full variable domain: DTGVSQNPRHKITKRGQNVTFRCDPISEHNRLYWYRQTLGQGPEFLTYFQNEAQLEKSRLLSDRFSAERPKGSFSTLEIQRTEQGDSAMYLCASSLRALTGNTEAFFGQGTRLTVV.

The rearrangement uses TRBV29-1 and TRBJ2-6; TRBD1 might be the D (5 bases). V was pared by 2 bases and J by 4 bases, with 9 bases between. The CDR3 is 14 residues long. CDR1 and CDR2 from the germline V gene are SQVTM and ANQGSEA. CDR3 in DNA: TGCAGCGTTGAAAAGACAGCCGGGGCCAACGTCCTGACTTTC. Protein product: CSVEKTAGANVLTF. Full variable domain (outside the CDR3, taken from reference TRBV29-1 and TRBJ2-6): SAVISQKPSRDICQRGTSLTIQCQVDSQVTMMFWYRQQPGQSLTLIATANQGSEATYESGFVIDKFPISRPNLTFSTLTVSNMSPEDSSIYLCSVEKTAGANVLTFGAGSRLTVL.

There are many counts of this clonotype. The chain has TRBV4-2 and TRBJ2-1; TRBD2 aligns across 15 bases. This CDR3 has 18 amino acids. Trimming took 4 bases from V and 4 from J; bases not matched to a gene: 8. Germline V CDR1 and CDR2: LGHNA, YNFKEQ. The CDR3 is CASSRTSGRGLRYNEQFF. CDR3 nucleotides: TGTGCCAGCAGCCGGACTAGCGGGAGGGGGCTCCGGTACAATGAGCAGTTCTTC.

This chain links TRBV9 with TRBJ2-1, with D uncertain. This CDR3 contains 15 residues. In germline, CDR1 is SGDLS, CDR2 YYNGEE. With 9 bases removed from V and 4 bases from J, the gap between germline ends came to 20 bases. CDR3: CATSPDGGLYNEQFF. CDR3 nucleotides: TGTGCCACATCCCCCGACGGCGGCCTGTACAATGAGCAGTTCTTC.

V gene TRBV7-2 combines with J gene TRBJ2-6, with D hard to call. V lost 11 bases to trimming and J lost 0 bases, with 8 bases between them. The CDR3 runs 13 residues. Germline V gene sequence: CDR1 SGHTA, CDR2 FQGNSA. The CDR3 bases are TGTGCCGAACGAGTCTCTGGGGCCAACGTCCTGACTTTC. It specifies CAERVSGANVLTF. Based on the CDR3 plus reference TRBV7-2 and TRBJ2-6, the full variable domain is GAGVSQSPSNKVTEKGKDVELRCDPISGHTALYWYRQSLGQGLEFLIYFQGNSAPDKSGLPSDRFSAERTGGSVSTLTIQRTQQEDSAVYLCAERVSGANVLTFGAGSRLTVL.

This clonotype was seen a few times. This chain links TRBV10-3 with TRBJ2-3, with unresolved D. The CDR3 sequence is 15 residues long. Germline V CDR1 and CDR2: ENHRY, SYGVKD. Trimming stripped 2 bases from V and 0 bases from J, with 9 bases between. In DNA, the CDR3 is TGTGCCATCAGTGAGACTACATCTAGCACAGATACGCAGTATTTT. It specifies CAISETTSSTDTQYF.

This clonotype appeared many times. The chain carries TRBV12-3 or TRBV12-4 and TRBJ1-1; D possibly corresponds to TRBD1 (5 bases). The CDR3 loop spans 13 amino acids. Trimming left V 6 bases short and J 4 bases short, with 12 bases between. The CDR3 sequence is CASRRRGFTEAFF. The CDR3 coding sequence is TGTGCCAGCAGGCGGCGGGGCTTCACTGAAGCTTTCTTT.

Many counts were recorded for this clonotype. The V gene is TRBV20-1, the J gene TRBJ1-1; D call uncertain. The V end lost 5 bases, the J end lost 4 bases, and 17 bases lay between the germline ends. This CDR3 comprises 14 residues. In germline, CDR1 is DFQATT, CDR2 SNEGSKA (reference sequence). CDR3 DNA sequence: TGCAGTGCTCCCAGGACGGGAGGAAGCACTGAAGCTTTCTTT. It specifies CSAPRTGGSTEAFF.

The chain employs TRBV3-1 and TRBJ2-3; unclear D gene. Between the trimmed V and J ends, which lost 4 bases and 2 bases, there was a span of 16 bases. This CDR3 region has 16 residues. The germline CDR1 and CDR2 sequences are LGHDT and YNNKEL (reference sequence). The CDR3, as DNA: TGTGCCAGCAGCCTACGCGGAACTCGTACCACAGATACGCAGTATTTT. It translates to CASSLRGTRTTDTQYF.

This clonotype was counted a few times. The chain links TRBV11-2 to TRBJ2-1, with D perhaps given as TRBD1 or TRBD2 (5 bases each). The CDR3 length is 20 residues. The germline V gene has CDR1 SGHAT and CDR2 FQNNGV. Trimming shortened V by 2 bases and J by 0 bases, and 23 bases separated the two germline ends. The CDR3 bases are TGTGCCAGCAGCTTATGGGGACCCGAGGTGAGCGCAAGCTCCTACAATGAGCAGTTCTTC. It encodes CASSLWGPEVSASSYNEQFF.

In its sample, this clonotype was seen many times. The chain couples TRBV20-1 to TRBJ2-1; D perhaps matches TRBD2 (5 bases). This CDR3 contains 15 residues. CDR1 and CDR2 (germline): DFQATT, SNEGSKA (reference sequence). Trimming took off 6 bases at V and 7 bases at J, with 22 bases between the two ends. Written as DNA, the CDR3 is TGCAGTGCCTCGGACTTCAAGAGGCCCGGGAATGAGCAGTTCTTC. This encodes CSASDFKRPGNEQFF.

This clonotype was counted ten times or more. CDR3 bases: TGTGCCAGCAGCCAACAAGCAGATACGCAGTATTTT. Translated, it gives CASSQQADTQYF. V gene TRBV12-3 or TRBV12-4 combines with J gene TRBJ2-3, with unresolved D. The CDR3 runs to 12 residues. V gave up 6 bases and J gave up 4 bases, with 8 bases separating them.

This clonotype was detected many times. The chain combines TRBV7-2 with TRBJ2-1, with a possible D match to TRBD2 (6 bases). Trimming pared 5 bases from V and 9 bases from J, leaving 14 bases between. The germline V gene has CDR1 SGHTA and CDR2 FQGNSA. The CDR3 length is 13 residues. The CDR3 sequence is CASSPRGRGEQFF. In DNA form, the CDR3 reads TGTGCCAGCAGCCCCAGAGGGCGGGGTGAGCAGTTCTTC.

This clonotype was seen more than once but under ten times. The chain links TRBV20-1 to TRBJ1-1; D remains ambiguous. CDR3 length: 17 amino acids. Trimming shortened V by 0 bases and J by 0 bases, and 17 bases separated the two germline ends. CDR1 is DFQATT and CDR2 is SNEGSKA in the germline V gene (reference sequence). The CDR3 is CSARDHAPLNLNTEAFF. The DNA of the CDR3 is TGCAGTGCTAGAGATCACGCACCACTCAATCTGAACACTGAAGCTTTCTTT.

This clonotype has just a few counts. The genes are TRBV7-3 and TRBJ2-1, with D possibly TRBD1 on 8 matching bases. The CDR3 has 15 amino acids. Germline CDR1 SGHTA, CDR2 FQGTGA. Trimming took 3 bases from V and 9 from J, leaving 18 bases between them. The DNA of the CDR3 is TGTGCCAGCAGCTTCCGACGGACAGGGACTACTGAGCAGTTCTTC. Protein: CASSFRRTGTTEQFF.